Shown below are 3 T cell receptor beta chains from a single sample sequenced in a study of cytomegalovirus exposure and HLA in healthy donors. Here immunoSEQ multiplex PCR was the method, and the copy in TCRdb shows in-frame clones only, minus some. Counted here are under 250,000 clones, around four fifths occurring once; the ten biggest clones make up less than 7%. Sequencing was carried out using PBMCs. The origin of the receptors is a woman under 30 in good health and CMV-seronegative.

This clone was seen only a few times. The chain joins TRBV5-1 to TRBJ2-1, with D unclear. Germline CDR1 is SGHRS and CDR2 is YFSETQ. Trimming cost V 2 bases and J 3 bases, with 3 bases left between them. The CDR3 sequence is 12 residues long. DNA for the CDR3: TGCGCCAGCAGCTTCAACTACAATGAGCAGTTCTTC. Translation gives CASSFNYNEQFF.

The chain uses TRBV7-3 and TRBJ2-2; 10 bases line up with TRBD1. With 4 bases clipped from V and 6 bases from J, the junction kept 2 bases outside the gene matches. The CDR3 loop spans 14 amino acids. CDR1 SGHTA and CDR2 FQGTGA come from the germline V gene. CDR3 in amino acids: CASSSGQGSGELFF. The DNA of the CDR3 is TGTGCCAGCAGCTCGGGACAGGGGTCCGGGGAGCTGTTTTTT.

This clone was observed a handful of times. The chain recombines TRBV2 with TRBJ2-5, with TRBD2 matching over 8 bases. The CDR3 consists of 15 residues. Trimming cost V 4 bases and J 5 bases; bases outside gene matches: 9. Germline CDR1 is SNHLY and CDR2 is FYNNEI. CDR3 DNA: TGTGCCAGCAGTGCGAACGGGGGGGCCGTCGAGACCCAGTACTTC. Residues: CASSANGGAVETQYF.